The T cell receptor (beta chain) under discussion was sequenced for a study of T cells in Graves' hyperthyroidism and ophthalmopathy (dated by TCRdb to about 2019). With respect to the entire study: Peripheral blood was sampled at the time of initial diagnosis, prior to any treatment. TCR V-J signatures able to tell the groups apart were searched for in a discovery cohort of 100 patients, of whom around 43 had Graves' ophthalmopathy and about 55 had stable Graves' hyperthyroidism. Prospective prediction of ophthalmopathy was tested in an independent validation cohort of 18 to 20 hyperthyroidism patients and 15 to 17 patients who later progressed to ophthalmopathy. The roughly 94 discovery patients were randomly split 7:3 into training and test sets. In six Graves' hyperthyroidism patients, the study also compared T-cell repertoires from thyroid tissue with T-cell repertoires from blood. Following sampling, methimazole starting at 30 mg daily was given to hyperthyroidism patients, and high-dose intravenous methylprednisolone was given to ophthalmopathy patients. The paper reports TCR Vbeta CDR3 sequencing of some 140 peripheral blood samples: some 41 ophthalmopathy, roughly 80 hyperthyroidism and around 17 progressor patients. The research as a whole found: In validation, progression to ophthalmopathy was predicted by the model with 70% to 71% sensitivity and roughly 76% specificity, a median of roughly 6.4 months before onset. Blood samples also contained most of the expanded thyroid clonotypes (frequency above 0.001), which suggests that blood repertoires may reflect thyroid immune responses. Ophthalmopathy was separated from stable hyperthyroidism by a 13 V-J signature model, with roughly 88% sensitivity and roughly 81% specificity obtained in cross-validation and 80%/75% obtained in testing. Sample size was not statistically predetermined, and investigators were not blinded to group allocation.

In the ophthalmopathy patients, disease was moderately to severely active, with a Clinical Activity Score of 3 or more, a NOSPECS grade of 4 or more, and a duration of less than 3 months. Patients with uncontrolled infections, other autoimmune diseases, pregnancy or lactation were excluded. Diagnoses were established on the basis of clinical symptoms, serum thyroxine and TRAb, thyroid ultrasound, and orbital computed tomography. PBMCs were isolated from more than 9 ml of fresh peripheral blood by Ficoll-Paque density gradient centrifugation. Total RNA was extracted using Trizol reagent, and RNA quality was assessed on an Agilent 2100 Bioanalyzer. This clonotype turned up a few times. There is no known antigen for this receptor. Base qualities were left out, and no much larger clone turns up one base away. Amplification of TCR beta CDR3 regions was carried out from RNA transcripts. A first-round RT-PCR of the TCR CDR3 used the HTBI primer set with the Qiagen OneStep RT-PCR kit. Libraries were constructed in a second round of multiplex PCR, after which size selection and purification were performed. Paired-end sequencing of the libraries was performed with 100 bp reads on an Illumina HiSeq2000. The published analysis was carried out like this. SOAPnuke was used to process the raw data, throwing out any read that contained adapters or uncalled bases, had a mean Phred below 15, or lacked an exact constant-primer or identifier match. High-quality paired reads were merged with COPE v1.2.5, and unique nucleotide sequences were defined as clonotypes. Clonotypes were aligned to IMGT TRBV, TRBD and TRBJ reference segments using MiTCR v1.1. The analysis was restricted to V-J combinations with a frequency above 0.0001, which together covered about 99% of the repertoires. The TCS score was defined as the ratio of F50 (clonal expansion) to E x V (chaos), calculated using BLOSUM62-based TCRdist between CDR3 peptides within each V-J. Welch's t-statistics and random forest reduced roughly 540 V-J features to 10 to 15, which were used in a naive Bayes classifier (R e1071). The similarity between thyroid and blood repertoires was quantified using the Morisita-Horn index. The public reads were run again by TCRdb, first through fastp at Q25 and then through MiXCR, and only productive beta chains were kept. All rows with the same CDR3 protein become a single entry with the most common DNA and genes. TCRdb assigned the V and J calls; the authors' analysis was not used. Counted in this sample were 640,000 or so distinct CDR3 sequences; roughly 15% of them appeared once. The ten largest clones represent roughly 4.5% of the sample.

CDR1 and CDR2 (LGHDT, YNNKEL) derive from the germline V gene (reference sequence). The CDR3 measures 14 amino acids from cysteine to phenylalanine. Only the CDR3 DNA is retained, 42 bases long and in frame from the first base. Trimming costs V 1 base and J 3 bases, and their ends lie 10 bases apart. The source is a middle-aged woman with Graves' ophthalmopathy. This sequence uses TRBV3-1 and TRBJ2-7, with a tentative D gene TRBD2 over 5 matching bases. Specimen: blood. The CDR3 sequence is CASSQGSVGYEQYF. The DNA sequence is TGTGCCAGCAGCCAAGGTAGCGTTGGCTACGAGCAGTACTTC.